This T cell receptor beta chain was sequenced for a study of identical twins. TCRdb re-called the 5' RACE reads through MiXCR, storing one row per CDR3 protein. The sample carries roughly 290,000 distinct CDR3 sequences, roughly 10% recorded once. The data were also submitted as part of a second study, on yellow fever vaccine responses in identical twins.

Sequenced sample: CD8+ T cells sorted from blood. This receptor was obtained from a woman aged 18-29 years in good health.

CDR3 DNA sequence: TGTGCCAGCAGTGCCGACCTGGGACAGCCCCAGCATTTT. Protein product: CASSADLGQPQHF. The V gene is TRBV27, the J gene TRBJ1-5, with D uncertain. Germline V CDR1 and CDR2: MNHEY, SMNVEV (reference sequence). This CDR3 has 13 amino acids. The V and J ends lost 5 bases and 7 bases respectively, with 12 bases between them.